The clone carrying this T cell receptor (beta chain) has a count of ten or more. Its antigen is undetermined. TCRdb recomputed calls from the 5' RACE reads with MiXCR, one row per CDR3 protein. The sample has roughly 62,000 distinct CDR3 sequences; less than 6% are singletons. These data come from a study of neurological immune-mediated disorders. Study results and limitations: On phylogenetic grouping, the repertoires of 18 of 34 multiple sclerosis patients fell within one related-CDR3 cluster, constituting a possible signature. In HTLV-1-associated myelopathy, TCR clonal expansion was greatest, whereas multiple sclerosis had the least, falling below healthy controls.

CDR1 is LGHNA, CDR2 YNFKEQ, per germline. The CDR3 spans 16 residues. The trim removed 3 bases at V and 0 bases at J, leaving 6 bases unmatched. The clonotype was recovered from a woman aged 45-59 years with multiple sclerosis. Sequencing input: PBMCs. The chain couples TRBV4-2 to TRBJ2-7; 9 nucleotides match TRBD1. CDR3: CASSHRDRDSSYEQYF. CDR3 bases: TGTGCCAGCAGCCATCGGGACAGGGATTCCTCCTACGAGCAGTACTTC.